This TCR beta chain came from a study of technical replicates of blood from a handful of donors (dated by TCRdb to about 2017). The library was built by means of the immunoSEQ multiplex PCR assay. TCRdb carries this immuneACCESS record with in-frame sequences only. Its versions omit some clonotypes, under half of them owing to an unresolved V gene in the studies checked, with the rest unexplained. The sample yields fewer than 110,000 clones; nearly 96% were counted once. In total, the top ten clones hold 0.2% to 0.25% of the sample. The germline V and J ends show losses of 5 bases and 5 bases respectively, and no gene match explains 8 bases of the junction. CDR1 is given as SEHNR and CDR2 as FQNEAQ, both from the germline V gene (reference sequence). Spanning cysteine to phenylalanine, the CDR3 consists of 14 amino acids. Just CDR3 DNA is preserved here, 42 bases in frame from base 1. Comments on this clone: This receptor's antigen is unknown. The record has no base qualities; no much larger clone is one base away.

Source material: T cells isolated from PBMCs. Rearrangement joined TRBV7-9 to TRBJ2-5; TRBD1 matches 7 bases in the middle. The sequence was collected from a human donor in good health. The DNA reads TGTGCCAGCAGCCCCACAGGGGTCGGGGAGACCCAGTACTTC. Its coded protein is CASSPTGVGETQYF.